A selection of T cell receptor beta chains follows, all from one sample in a study of read filtering for tumor transcriptome and immune sequencing. One entry per CDR3 protein, called by TCRdb with MiXCR from the reads. The sample records 50,000 or so distinct CDR3 sequences, over 9% being singletons. Source material: a population of CD138-negative cells sorted from bone marrow. These receptors originate from a donor at least 40 years old with multiple myeloma. Both conserved end residues are part of each CDR3. The order of the fields is clone size, D gene, V gene, J gene, CDR3 DNA, CDR3 protein. The D gene is left open where the match is weak. Rows may omit the clone size; those that give it use once, few, many or a size class.

clone_size: .
d_call: .
v_call: TRBV7-2
j_call: TRBJ2-7
cdr3_nt: TGTGCCAGCAGCTTAATGAGGTCCTACGAGCAGTACTTC
cdr3_aa: CASSLMRSYEQYF

clone_size: many
d_call: TRBD1
v_call: TRBV7-2
j_call: TRBJ1-1
cdr3_nt: TGTGCCAGCAGACGACAGGGGTGGACTGAAGCTTTCTTT
cdr3_aa: CASRRQGWTEAFF

clone_size: many
d_call: .
v_call: TRBV6-1
j_call: TRBJ1-1
cdr3_nt: TGTGCCAGCAGTGAAGTGGCCCTTAGGTTTTCTGAAGCTTTCTTT
cdr3_aa: CASSEVALRFSEAFF

clone_size: .
d_call: .
v_call: TRBV5-4
j_call: TRBJ1-1
cdr3_nt: TGTGCCAGCAGCTTGGGCCGATTGAACACTGAAGCTTTCTTT
cdr3_aa: CASSLGRLNTEAFF

clone_size: many
d_call: TRBD1
v_call: TRBV28
j_call: TRBJ2-3
cdr3_nt: TGTGCCAGCAGCCAAGGGGGCAACTCTGATACGCAGTATTTT
cdr3_aa: CASSQGGNSDTQYF

clone_size: many
d_call: .
v_call: TRBV12-5
j_call: TRBJ2-1
cdr3_nt: TGTGCTAGTGGTGGGGGTGGGAGACCCAGCCGGGACAATGAGCAGTTCTTC
cdr3_aa: CASGGGGRPSRDNEQFF

clone_size: few
d_call: .
v_call: TRBV6-5
j_call: TRBJ2-5
cdr3_nt: TGTGCCAGCAGATACCGACAGGCGGGAGAGACCCAGTACTTC
cdr3_aa: CASRYRQAGETQYF

clone_size: many
d_call: TRBD1
v_call: TRBV4-1
j_call: TRBJ1-6
cdr3_nt: TGCGCCAGCAGCCAGGGCGACAGGGGAGTATCCTATAATTCACCCCTCCACTTT
cdr3_aa: CASSQGDRGVSYNSPLHF

clone_size: few
d_call: .
v_call: TRBV6-6
j_call: TRBJ2-3
cdr3_nt: TGTGCCAGCAGGGACAGCACAGATACGCAGTATTTT
cdr3_aa: CASRDSTDTQYF

clone_size: many
d_call: .
v_call: TRBV11-2
j_call: TRBJ2-5
cdr3_nt: TGTGCCAGCAGCCCTGGCGGACGACGGGGTGAGACCCAGTACTTC
cdr3_aa: CASSPGGRRGETQYF

clone_size: many
d_call: .
v_call: TRBV7-9
j_call: TRBJ1-5
cdr3_nt: TGTGCCAGCAGCTTAGACGGATCAAATCAGCCCCAGCATTTT
cdr3_aa: CASSLDGSNQPQHF

clone_size: many
d_call: .
v_call: TRBV6-5
j_call: TRBJ2-7
cdr3_nt: TGTGCCAGCAGTTATCGGGCCACTTTCTACGAGCAGTACTTC
cdr3_aa: CASSYRATFYEQYF

clone_size: .
d_call: .
v_call: TRBV10-3
j_call: TRBJ2-1
cdr3_nt: TGTGCCATCAGTGAGTCCTACAATGAGCAGTTCTTC
cdr3_aa: CAISESYNEQFF

clone_size: many
d_call: TRBD1
v_call: TRBV29-1
j_call: TRBJ1-4
cdr3_nt: TGCAGCGCCTCCGGGACAGGGGAAAATAATGAAAAACTGTTTTTT
cdr3_aa: CSASGTGENNEKLFF

clone_size: .
d_call: .
v_call: TRBV6-5
j_call: TRBJ1-5
cdr3_nt: TGTGCCAGCAGTTACTCGAGGCGCTCCAGCAATCAGCCCCAGCATTTT
cdr3_aa: CASSYSRRSSNQPQHF

clone_size: many
d_call: .
v_call: TRBV11-2
j_call: TRBJ2-3
cdr3_nt: TGTGCCAGCAGCGCCCCGCCTTTGGGGGCTGGAGATACGCAGTATTTT
cdr3_aa: CASSAPPLGAGDTQYF

clone_size: many
d_call: .
v_call: TRBV30
j_call: TRBJ1-1
cdr3_nt: TGTGCCTGGAACCGGTTGAACACTGAAGCTTTCTTT
cdr3_aa: CAWNRLNTEAFF

clone_size: few
d_call: .
v_call: TRBV5-6
j_call: TRBJ1-3
cdr3_nt: TGTGCCAGCAGCTTTAGCCCGTCCAGCTCTGGAAACACCATATATTTT
cdr3_aa: CASSFSPSSSGNTIYF

clone_size: few
d_call: .
v_call: TRBV4-1
j_call: TRBJ2-5
cdr3_nt: TGCGCCAGCAGCCAAGATGAATTGTCTCTGCTAGCGAGCCAAGAGACCCAGTACTTC
cdr3_aa: CASSQDELSLLASQETQYF

clone_size: .
d_call: TRBD1
v_call: TRBV9
j_call: TRBJ2-1
cdr3_nt: TGTGCCAGCAGCGCTTACAGGGGCAAGAATGAGCAGTTCTTC
cdr3_aa: CASSAYRGKNEQFF

clone_size: many
d_call: TRBD1
v_call: TRBV30
j_call: TRBJ1-6
cdr3_nt: TGTGCCTGGGGGACGGGGCCCGGGACAGGGGTTAATTCACCCCTCCACTTT
cdr3_aa: CAWGTGPGTGVNSPLHF

clone_size: few
d_call: TRBD1
v_call: TRBV4-1
j_call: TRBJ1-2
cdr3_nt: TGCGCCAGCAGCCAAGTAGTTGGACAGGGATACTATGGCTACACCTTC
cdr3_aa: CASSQVVGQGYYGYTF

clone_size: .
d_call: .
v_call: TRBV11-2
j_call: TRBJ1-1
cdr3_nt: TGTGCCAGCAGCTTATTGACGAACACTGAAGCTTTCTTT
cdr3_aa: CASSLLTNTEAFF

clone_size: many
d_call: .
v_call: TRBV9
j_call: TRBJ2-5
cdr3_nt: TGTGCCAGCAGGGGGAACCAAGAGACCCAGTACTTC
cdr3_aa: CASRGNQETQYF

clone_size: many
d_call: TRBD2
v_call: TRBV5-1
j_call: TRBJ2-2
cdr3_nt: TGCGCCAGCAGCCCACCTGGGACTAGGGCGACCGGGGAGCTGTTTTTT
cdr3_aa: CASSPPGTRATGELFF

clone_size: many
d_call: .
v_call: TRBV11-2
j_call: TRBJ2-7
cdr3_nt: TGTGCCAGCAGCTTAATTACGGGACTGCACTCCTACGAGCAGTACTTC
cdr3_aa: CASSLITGLHSYEQYF

clone_size: many
d_call: .
v_call: TRBV29-1
j_call: TRBJ2-6
cdr3_nt: TGCAGCGCCGGAATTGGAGGACGATCTGGGGCCAACGTCCTGACTTTC
cdr3_aa: CSAGIGGRSGANVLTF

clone_size: many
d_call: .
v_call: TRBV12-3/TRBV12-4
j_call: TRBJ2-7
cdr3_nt: TGTGCCAGCAGTCACTCCTACGAGCAGTACTTC
cdr3_aa: CASSHSYEQYF

clone_size: many
d_call: .
v_call: TRBV3-1
j_call: TRBJ1-5
cdr3_nt: TGTGCCAGCAGCCAAGATCTCGCTGAAGGGCCCCAGCATTTT
cdr3_aa: CASSQDLAEGPQHF

clone_size: few
d_call: TRBD1
v_call: TRBV6-2/TRBV6-3
j_call: TRBJ2-1
cdr3_nt: TGTGCCAGCAGTTACTTAAATCAGGGGGCTTATTACAATGAGCAGTTCTTC
cdr3_aa: CASSYLNQGAYYNEQFF